The present T cell receptor (beta chain) was sequenced within a study of T cells after yellow fever vaccination. This CDR3 has 14 amino acids. Between the trimmed V and J ends, which lost 2 bases and 1 base, there was a span of 11 bases. The V gene's germline CDR1 is DFQATT and CDR2 SNEGSKA (reference sequence). A 5'RACE template-switching step, the method used to make TCR cDNA, added a universal primer site and UMIs. Using its own MiXCR run on the 5' RACE reads, TCRdb lists one record per CDR3 protein. The sample has some 48,000 distinct CDR3 sequences, over 5.5% seen once. This sample comprised PBMCs, either bulk or a sorted T-cell subset (CD4+, CD8+, memory, or dextramer-sorted; not recorded which), obtained 45 days after the yellow fever booster vaccination. The chain has TRBV20-1 and TRBJ1-1, with D hard to call. The receptor's source is a man younger than 45 who received the YFV17D yellow fever vaccine. CDR3 sequence reads: CSARLLSSNTEAFF. CDR3 sequence (DNA): TGCAGTGCTAGACTCCTCAGCTCGAACACTGAAGCTTTCTTT.